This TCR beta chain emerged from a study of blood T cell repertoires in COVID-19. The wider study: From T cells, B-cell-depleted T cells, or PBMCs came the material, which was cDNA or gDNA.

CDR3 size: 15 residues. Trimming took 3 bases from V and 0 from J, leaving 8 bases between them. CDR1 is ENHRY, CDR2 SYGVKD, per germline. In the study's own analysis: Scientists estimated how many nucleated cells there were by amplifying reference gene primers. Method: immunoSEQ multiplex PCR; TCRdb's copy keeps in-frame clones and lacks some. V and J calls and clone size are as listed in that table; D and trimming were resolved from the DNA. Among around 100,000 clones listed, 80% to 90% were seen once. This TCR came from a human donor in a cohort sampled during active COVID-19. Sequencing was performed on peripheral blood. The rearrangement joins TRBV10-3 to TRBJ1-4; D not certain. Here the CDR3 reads CAISDHGATNEKLFF. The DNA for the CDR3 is TGTGCCATCAGTGATCACGGGGCAACTAATGAAAAACTGTTTTTT.